This TCR beta chain is drawn from a study of T cells in Graves' hyperthyroidism and ophthalmopathy. This CDR3 spans 15 amino acids. Germline CDR1 is DFQATT and CDR2 is SNEGSKA (reference sequence). The V end was cut by 0 bases, the J end by 3 bases, with 14 bases between. The investigators amplified TCR beta CDR3 regions from RNA transcripts. The HTBI set primed first-round TCR CDR3 RT-PCR. TCRdb called the multiplex PCR reads again in MiXCR, with one record for every CDR3 protein. The table lists over 700,000 distinct CDR3 sequences, about two fifths of them singletons. Ten or more counts support this clonotype.

The sequence was collected from a man aged 18 to 29 with Graves' hyperthyroidism. Sequenced material: blood. V usage is TRBV20-1 and J usage is TRBJ1-2; possible D gene TRBD1, 5 bases. The CDR3 bases are TGCAGTGCTAGAGATGCGGGAGGGGTAGACTATGGCTACACCTTC. Encoded protein: CSARDAGGVDYGYTF.